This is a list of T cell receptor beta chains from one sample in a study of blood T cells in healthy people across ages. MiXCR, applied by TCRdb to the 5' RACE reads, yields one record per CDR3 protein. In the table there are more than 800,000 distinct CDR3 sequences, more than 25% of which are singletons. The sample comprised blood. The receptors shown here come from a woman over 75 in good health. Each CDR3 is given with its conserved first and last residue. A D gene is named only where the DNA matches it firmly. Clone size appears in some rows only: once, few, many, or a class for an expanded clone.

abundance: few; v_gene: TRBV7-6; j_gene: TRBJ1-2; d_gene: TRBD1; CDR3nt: TGTGCCAGCAGCGGTGGACAGGGATATAACTATGGCTACACCTTC; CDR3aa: CASSGGQGYNYGYTF
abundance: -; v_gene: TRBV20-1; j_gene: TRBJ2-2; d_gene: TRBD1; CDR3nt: TGCGGTGCTCAGACAGGGTCCGGCACCGGGGAGCTGTTTTTT; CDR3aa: CGAQTGSGTGELFF
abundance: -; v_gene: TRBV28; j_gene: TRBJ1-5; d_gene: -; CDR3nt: TGTGCCAGCAGTTTCCTCGGGTATCAGCCCCAGCATTTT; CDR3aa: CASSFLGYQPQHF
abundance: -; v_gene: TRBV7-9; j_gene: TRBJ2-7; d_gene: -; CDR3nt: TGTGCCAGCAGCTTTGGGACGTCCGAGCAGTACTTC; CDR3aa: CASSFGTSEQYF
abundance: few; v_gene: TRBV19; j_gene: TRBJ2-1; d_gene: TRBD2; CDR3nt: TGTGCCAGTAGTTGGACTAGCGGGTATGAGCAGTTCTTC; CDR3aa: CASSWTSGYEQFF
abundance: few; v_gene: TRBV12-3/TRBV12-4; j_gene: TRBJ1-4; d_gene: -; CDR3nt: TGTGCCAGCAGTTTAGACCTGACTGAAAAACTGTTTTTT; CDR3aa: CASSLDLTEKLFF
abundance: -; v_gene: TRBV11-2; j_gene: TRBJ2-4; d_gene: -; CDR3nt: TGTGCCAGCAGCTTGGATGGGCTAGCACCCTCGGCCAAAAACATTCAGTACTTC; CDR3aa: CASSLDGLAPSAKNIQYF
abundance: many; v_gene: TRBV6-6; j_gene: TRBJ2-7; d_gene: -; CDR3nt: TGTGCCAGCAGTTACTCGGCGGGTCTGGGTTACGAGCAGTACTTC; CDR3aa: CASSYSAGLGYEQYF
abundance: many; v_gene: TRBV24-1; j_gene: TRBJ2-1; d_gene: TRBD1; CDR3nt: TGTGCCACCAGTGACTCCCGACCCTCCGGGACAGGGGGGTTTAATGAGCAGTTCTTC; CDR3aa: CATSDSRPSGTGGFNEQFF
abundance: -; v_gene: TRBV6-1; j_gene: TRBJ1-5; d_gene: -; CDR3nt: TGTACCAGCAGTGACCCATCCCCCGGGGCAAGGGCTCAGCCCCTGCATTTT; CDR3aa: CTSSDPSPGARAQPLHF
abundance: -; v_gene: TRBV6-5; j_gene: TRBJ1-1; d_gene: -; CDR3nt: TGTGCCGCCGGGAGGAACACTGAAGCTTTCTTT; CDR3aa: CAAGRNTEAFF
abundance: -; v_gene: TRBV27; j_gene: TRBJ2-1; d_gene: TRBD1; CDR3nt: TGTGCCAGCAGTTCACGGACAGGGGCAGGCAATGAGCAGTTCTTC; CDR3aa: CASSSRTGAGNEQFF
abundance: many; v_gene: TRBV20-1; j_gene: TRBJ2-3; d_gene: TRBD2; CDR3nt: TGCAGTGCTAGGCCGGGACTAGCGGGGGGTTCAGATACGCAGTATTTT; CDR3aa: CSARPGLAGGSDTQYF
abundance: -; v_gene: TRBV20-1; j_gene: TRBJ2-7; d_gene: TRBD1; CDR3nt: TGCAGCGTAAATCTACAGGGGGAGAGGGGCTCCTACGAGCAGTACTTC; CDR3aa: CSVNLQGERGSYEQYF
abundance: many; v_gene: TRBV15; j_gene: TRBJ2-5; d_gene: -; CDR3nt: TGTGCCACCAGCACCCACGGAGGGGGCCCACAAGAGACCCAGTACTTC; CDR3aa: CATSTHGGGPQETQYF
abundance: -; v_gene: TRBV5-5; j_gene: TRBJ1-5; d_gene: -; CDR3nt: TGTGCCAGCAGCTTGTTCCAGGGTACCACCAATCAGCCCCAGCATTTT; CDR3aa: CASSLFQGTTNQPQHF
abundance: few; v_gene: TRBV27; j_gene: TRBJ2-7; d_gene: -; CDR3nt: TGTGCCAGCAGTGTAGGAAGCGAGCAGTACTTC; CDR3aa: CASSVGSEQYF
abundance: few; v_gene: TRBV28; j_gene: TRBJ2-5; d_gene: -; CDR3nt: TGTGCCAGCAGTCCTTATACAAGGGAGACCCAGTACTTC; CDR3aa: CASSPYTRETQYF
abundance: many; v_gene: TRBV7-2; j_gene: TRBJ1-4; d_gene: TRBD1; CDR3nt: TGTGCCAGCAGCTTACCGGGACAGGGAAAACTGTTTTTT; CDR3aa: CASSLPGQGKLFF
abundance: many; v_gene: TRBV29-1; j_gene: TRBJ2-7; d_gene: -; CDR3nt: TGCAGCGTTGAAGGTTCCAAGGGTGGCACCTACGAGCAGTACTTC; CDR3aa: CSVEGSKGGTYEQYF